A single sample gave rise to the 14 T cell receptor beta chains below, sequenced in a study of cytomegalovirus exposure and HLA in healthy donors. The PCR had 60 Vbeta and 13 Jbeta primers. Libraries were prepared by immunoSEQ multiplex PCR; TCRdb keeps only in-frame clonotypes and omits some of them. This specimen shows around 210,000 clones; the ten leading clones hold 1.1%. The material sequenced was PBMCs. The receptors were gathered from a girl aged 2 to 10 in good health and CMV-seropositive.

The CDR3 DNA sequence: TGTGCCAGCAGCTTAGATGGGCCCAACAATGAGCAGTTCTTC. It yields the protein CASSLDGPNNEQFF. The rearrangement links TRBV7-9 to TRBJ2-1; no definite D call. V lost 1 base to trimming and J lost 5 bases, with 9 bases between them. Germline lookup yields CDR1 SEHNR and CDR2 FQNEAQ (reference sequence). The CDR3 is 14 amino acids.

The chain employs TRBV13 and TRBJ1-1; no firm D call. Deletions cut 3 bases from V and 4 bases from J, with 12 bases between. CDR3 length: 14 residues. Germline V gene lookup returns CDR1 PRHDT and CDR2 FYEKMQ (reference sequence). CDR3 nucleotides: TGTGCCAGCAGCTTCAATCGAGGAGGCACTGAAGCTTTCTTT. Amino acids: CASSFNRGGTEAFF.

The chain has TRBV6-5 and TRBJ2-5; TRBD2 agrees at 12 bases. The CDR3 totals 15 residues. The junction had 6 bases not matched to a gene; V was cut back by 5 bases and J by 5 bases. Germline CDR1 is MNHEY and CDR2 is SVGAGI. The CDR3 sequence is CASSARLAGVETQYF. The CDR3 DNA is TGTGCCAGCAGTGCCAGACTAGCGGGAGTTGAGACCCAGTACTTC.

This chain uses TRBV5-1 with TRBJ1-1; possibly TRBD1 for D (5 bases). The CDR3 consists of 15 residues. The V gene's germline CDR1 is SGHRS and CDR2 YFSETQ. V shed 4 bases and J shed 0 bases, with 13 bases lying between them. CDR3 sequence reads: CASSTTGPMNTEAFF. The CDR3 nucleotides read TGCGCCAGCAGCACCACAGGACCTATGAACACTGAAGCTTTCTTT.

The J gene is TRBJ1-1, the V gene TRBV28; D remains unclear. The germline CDR1 and CDR2 sequences are MDHEN and SYDVKM. CDR3 length equals 16 residues. The ends were cut back, 3 bases at V and 7 bases at J, with 21 bases in the middle. The CDR3, as DNA: TGTGCCAGCAGTTTGGCCCAAAGAACGGGGTTATTTGAAGCTTTCTTT. The encoded protein is CASSLAQRTGLFEAFF.

The chain couples TRBV28 to TRBJ2-5, with D tentatively TRBD2 (6 bases). The CDR3 loop spans 13 amino acids. The germline CDR1 and CDR2 sequences are MDHEN and SYDVKM. The V end lost 8 bases, the J end lost 4 bases, and 14 bases lay between the germline ends. The CDR3 DNA reads TGTGCCAGCGTTGGGGGGAATGGAGAGACCCAGTACTTC. Protein: CASVGGNGETQYF.

The chain recombines TRBV7-8 with TRBJ2-3; the D is unclear. Trimming cost V 7 bases and J 0 bases, with 23 bases left between them. The length of the CDR3 is 18 residues. Per the germline V gene, CDR1 is SGHVS and CDR2 is FQNEAQ. The CDR3 protein is CASTLRLGSRRSTDTQYF. The DNA for the CDR3 is TGTGCCAGCACCCTTCGGCTGGGCTCCAGAAGGAGCACAGATACGCAGTATTTT.

This chain joins TRBV25-1 and TRBJ1-2, with 8 bases that match TRBD1. Germline V gene lookup returns CDR1 MGHDK and CDR2 SYGVNS. Unmatched junction bases numbered 5, after V lost 8 bases and J lost 3 bases. The CDR3 has 13 amino acids. CDR3 residues: CASAQQGDYGYTF. CDR3 nucleotides: TGTGCCAGCGCCCAACAGGGGGACTATGGCTACACCTTC.

V is TRBV4-2 and J is TRBJ2-1; 13 positions match TRBD2. J gave up 7 bases and V 1 base, and 13 bases lay outside the gene matches. Germline V CDR1 and CDR2: LGHNA, YNFKEQ. The CDR3 is made up of 19 amino acids. The CDR3 bases are TGTGCCAGCAGCCAAGCAGGGACTAGCGGGAATGAGGGGGGGAATGAGCAGTTCTTC. Translation: CASSQAGTSGNEGGNEQFF.

The rearrangement uses TRBV2 and TRBJ1-2; the match to TRBD1 covers 8 bases. V was pared by 5 bases and J by 6 bases, with 8 bases of the junction left unmatched. CDR1 is SNHLY and CDR2 is FYNNEI in the germline V gene. The CDR3 covers 14 residues. CDR3 nucleotides: TGTGCCAGCAGTTCCCGGACAGGGAGGGATGGCTACACCTTC. Encoded protein: CASSSRTGRDGYTF.

This CDR3 is CASSIKRGEQFF. The CDR3 DNA follows: TGTGCCAGTAGTATAAAGCGGGGGGAGCAGTTCTTC. This chain connects TRBV19 to TRBJ2-1; 8 nucleotides align to TRBD2. J lost 10 bases, V lost 2 bases, and 1 base had no gene match. Germline CDR1 reads LNHDA; CDR2 reads SQIVND (reference sequence). The CDR3 sequence is 12 residues long.

This chain links TRBV7-2 with TRBJ2-5, with D unresolved. The length of the CDR3 is 14 residues. V was cut by 3 bases and J by 5 bases, with 13 bases left in between. The germline gives CDR1 SGHTA, CDR2 FQGNSA. CDR3 sequence: CASSFLTGPETQYF. CDR3 in DNA: TGTGCCAGCAGCTTCCTCACTGGTCCGGAGACCCAGTACTTC.

DNA of the CDR3: TGTGCCAGCACCGACGGGGTATCCGAGCAGTTCTTC. Its protein is CASTDGVSEQFF. The V and J genes are TRBV7-9 and TRBJ2-1, with D possibly matching TRBD2 (5 bases). The CDR3 has 12 amino acids. Trimming took off 7 bases at V and 10 bases at J, with 14 bases between the two ends. Germline V CDR1 and CDR2: SEHNR, FQNEAQ (reference sequence).

The chain recombines TRBV27 with TRBJ1-2; 8 bases are a match to TRBD1. This CDR3 has 13 residues. The germline V gene has CDR1 MNHEY and CDR2 SMNVEV (reference sequence). V lost 9 bases and J lost 4; bases outside the gene matches: 7. The CDR3 protein is CASGQGLLYGYTF. The DNA for the CDR3 is TGTGCCAGTGGACAGGGCCTACTCTATGGCTACACCTTC.